This TCR beta chain stems from a study of cytomegalovirus exposure and HLA in healthy donors. Broader study findings: Published work reported that the classifier diagnosed cytomegalovirus status with high specificity and sensitivity. Most CMV-associated TCR beta chains were later found to appear HLA-restricted.

A remark on this clone: Antigen: not known.

Primers for the PCR totalled 60 Vbeta and 13 Jbeta. Methods used by the authors: Later, 80 million or so unique TCR beta chains were counted in an analysis, and roughly 11 million of them were shared. Assay used: immunoSEQ multiplex PCR; TCRdb lists only in-frame clones, some missing. The D gene and trimming were derived from the DNA, and the V and J assignments and clone size from that table. The sample carries about 100,000 clones, around 72% recorded once. With V trimmed by 7 bases and J by 4 bases, 7 bases remained unmatched. Germline assignment: CDR1 LNHDA and CDR2 SQIVND (reference sequence). This CDR3 region has 15 residues.

Input material: PBMCs. This chain links TRBV19 with TRBJ2-3; 11 bases agree with TRBD2. The source of this sequence is a male donor in good health and CMV-seropositive. The CDR3 DNA sequence: TGTGCCAGTACTCCTAGCGGGGGGTTCTCAGATACGCAGTATTTT. Protein: CASTPSGGFSDTQYF.